Below, 10 T cell receptor beta chains from the same sample are listed, as sequenced in a study of blood T cell repertoires in COVID-19. Profiled with immunoSEQ multiplex PCR; TCRdb holds only in-frame clones, not every one. The table shows more than 75,000 clones, with roughly 89% occurring only once. Sequencing used peripheral blood. These receptors all stem from a man aged 30 to 39 with acute or convalescent COVID-19.

This chain's CDR3 is CASSLAPGPDQPQHF. Here the CDR3 DNA reads TGCGCCAGCAGCTTGGCTCCAGGCCCAGATCAGCCCCAGCATTTT. V and J are TRBV5-1 and TRBJ1-5; D call uncertain. The germline V gene has CDR1 SGHRS and CDR2 YFSETQ. The CDR3 has 15 residues. V was cut by 0 bases and J by 5 bases, with 12 bases left in between.

This clone was seen once. The rearrangement joins TRBV7-2 to TRBJ2-4, with 8 bases aligning to TRBD1. The V and J ends lost 4 bases and 7 bases, in that order; junction bases with no gene match: 6. The CDR3 consists of 14 residues. Germline-derived CDR1 and CDR2 are SGHTA and FQGNSA. The CDR3 here is CASSSRQGRNIQYF. Written as DNA, the CDR3 is TGTGCCAGCAGCTCGAGACAGGGGCGGAACATTCAGTACTTC.

V is TRBV28 and J is TRBJ1-3, with TRBD1 matching 7 bases. The V and J ends lost 7 bases and 6 bases, in that order; junction bases with no gene match: 6. Germline loops: CDR1 MDHEN, CDR2 SYDVKM. The CDR3 consists of 13 residues. CDR3 loop: CASTPDRQNTIYF. The CDR3 DNA reads as TGTGCCAGCACACCGGACAGGCAAAACACCATATATTTT.

This clone appeared a single time. The chain couples TRBV5-1 to TRBJ2-3, with 10 bases fitting TRBD1. Trimming removed 7 bases from V and 1 base from J; junction bases left unmatched: 3. The CDR3 is made up of 14 amino acids. CDR1 is SGHRS and CDR2 is YFSETQ in the germline V gene. The CDR3 loop is CASAGTGGTDTQYF. CDR3 coding DNA: TGCGCCAGCGCGGGGACAGGGGGCACAGATACGCAGTATTTT.

The rearrangement uses TRBV7-2 and TRBJ2-1, with a possible D match to TRBD1 (5 bases). Looked up from germline, CDR1 is SGHTA and CDR2 is FQGNSA. The CDR3 contains 16 residues. V was pared by 2 bases and J by 6 bases, with 17 bases between. The CDR3 sequence: CASSLQPPSTGNEQFF. The CDR3 nucleotides read TGTGCCAGCAGCTTACAGCCCCCCTCCACAGGCAATGAGCAGTTCTTC.

The chain has TRBV28 and TRBJ2-3; TRBD2 aligns across 12 bases. V was clipped by 5 bases and J by 6 bases; unmatched bases: 9. In germline, CDR1 is MDHEN, CDR2 SYDVKM. The CDR3 covers 16 residues. CDR3 bases: TGTGCCAGCAGTCGAAGGACTAGCGGGACCTTGGATACGCAGTATTTT. Encoded protein: CASSRRTSGTLDTQYF.

The J gene is TRBJ2-4, the V gene TRBV7-9; TRBD2 is a possible D gene (5 bases). There are 14 residues in the CDR3. Trimming cost V 5 bases and J 8 bases, with 16 bases left between them. Germline V gene data show CDR1 as SEHNR and CDR2 as FQNEAQ (reference sequence). DNA of the CDR3: TGTGCCAGCAGCCCGAGACTGACCGGGGACATTCAGTACTTC. This gives the protein CASSPRLTGDIQYF.

The chain is built from TRBV9 and TRBJ2-3, with D maybe TRBD2 (6 bases). CDR3 size: 16 residues. From germline, CDR1 is SGDLS and CDR2 YYNGEE. Trimming shortened V by 2 bases and J by 2 bases, and 15 bases separated the two germline ends. Here the CDR3 DNA reads TGTGCCAGCAGCGTGGGCGGGAATGGGGTCACAGATACGCAGTATTTT. Amino acids: CASSVGGNGVTDTQYF.

The V gene is TRBV7-3, the J gene TRBJ2-2, with TRBD1 matching 7 bases. CDR3 length: 17 residues. Per germline, CDR1 SGHTA and CDR2 FQGTGA. The V and J ends lost 0 bases and 0 bases, in that order; junction bases with no gene match: 4. The CDR3: CASSLTHRGTNTGELFF. The CDR3 coding sequence is TGTGCCAGCAGCTTAACTCACAGGGGAACGAACACCGGGGAGCTGTTTTTT.

This chain connects TRBV30 to TRBJ2-7; D may be TRBD1 (6 bases). V gave up 2 bases and J gave up 4 bases, with 15 bases separating them. Germline loops: CDR1 GTSNPN, CDR2 SVGIG (reference sequence). The CDR3 has 14 residues. The CDR3, as DNA: TGTGCCTGGAGTTCCCCCCCCAGGGGTTACGAGCAGTACTTC. Encoded protein: CAWSSPPRGYEQYF. Variable domain in full (rest from reference TRBV30 and TRBJ2-7): SQTIHQWPATLVQPVGSPLSLECTVEGTSNPNLYWYRQAAGRGLQLLFYSVGIGQISSEVPQNLSASRPQDRQFILSSKKLLLSDSGFYLCAWSSPPRGYEQYFGPGTRLTVT.